Below are 3 T cell receptor beta chains sequenced from a single sample in a study of blood T cell repertoires in COVID-19. Sequencing used immunoSEQ multiplex PCR; TCRdb keeps in-frame clones, though not all of them. Found here are 100,000 to 140,000 clones, approximately 90% of them singletons; the top ten hold 6.8%. The sample consisted of peripheral blood. All receptors come from a man in his fifties or sixties with active or convalescent COVID-19.

The J gene is TRBJ2-7, the V gene TRBV19, with D maybe TRBD1 (6 bases). Trimming took 5 bases from V and 4 from J, leaving 12 bases between them. Per the germline V gene, CDR1 is LNHDA and CDR2 is SQIVND (reference sequence). The CDR3 has 13 residues. The CDR3 loop is CASSGGARYEQYF. CDR3 nucleotide sequence: TGTGCCAGTAGTGGGGGCGCTAGGTACGAGCAGTACTTC.

This chain connects TRBV19 to TRBJ1-4; D is possibly TRBD1 (5 bases). The CDR3 totals 16 residues. Germline-derived CDR1 and CDR2 are LNHDA and SQIVND (reference sequence). Trimming pared 9 bases from V and 8 bases from J, leaving 25 bases between. The CDR3 coding sequence is TGTGCCAGCCAAAATCCCCGGGGGGGGAATGGAGAAAAACTGTTTTTT. It encodes CASQNPRGGNGEKLFF. The entire variable domain, with the rest obtained from reference TRBV19 and TRBJ1-4, is as follows: DGGITQSPKYLFRKEGQNVTLSCEQNLNHDAMYWYRQDPGQGLRLIYYSQIVNDFQKGDIAEGYSVSREKKESFPLTVTSAQKNPTAFYLCASQNPRGGNGEKLFFGSGTQLSVL.

The V and J genes are TRBV10-1 and TRBJ2-5, with TRBD2 identical over 11 bases. Germline V gene sequence: CDR1 WNHNN, CDR2 SYGVQD (reference sequence). The CDR3 is 16 residues long. V was pared by 4 bases and J by 5 bases, with 9 bases of the junction left unmatched. CDR3 amino acids: CASSGGLAGWKETQYF. In DNA form, the CDR3 reads TGCGCCAGCAGTGGAGGACTAGCGGGTTGGAAGGAGACCCAGTACTTC.